This entry concerns a single T cell receptor beta chain. Its specificity is unknown. This sample is drawn from a study of T cell responses to AZD1222 COVID-19 vaccine. Germline CDR1 reads MGHRA; CDR2 reads YSYEKL. The V and J ends lost 0 bases and 2 bases respectively, with 19 bases between them. This CDR3 is built from 18 residues. Assay used: immunoSEQ multiplex PCR; TCRdb lists only in-frame clones, some missing. In the table there are approximately 190,000 clones, around 92% of which are singletons. General study findings and limits: There were vaccine-associated CD4 TCRs across spike, dominant at 160-218 and 743-854. There were repertoire samples only from the period after the peak T cell response.

The sequencing used peripheral blood, collected on day 0 of AZD1222 vaccination. The rearrangement links TRBV4-1 to TRBJ1-2; possible D gene TRBD1, 5 bases. This clonotype was obtained from an adult in good health. The CDR3 sequence is CASSQDLPGTVTNYGYTF. The CDR3 DNA follows: TGCGCCAGCAGCCAAGATCTTCCCGGGACGGTGACAAACTATGGCTACACCTTC.